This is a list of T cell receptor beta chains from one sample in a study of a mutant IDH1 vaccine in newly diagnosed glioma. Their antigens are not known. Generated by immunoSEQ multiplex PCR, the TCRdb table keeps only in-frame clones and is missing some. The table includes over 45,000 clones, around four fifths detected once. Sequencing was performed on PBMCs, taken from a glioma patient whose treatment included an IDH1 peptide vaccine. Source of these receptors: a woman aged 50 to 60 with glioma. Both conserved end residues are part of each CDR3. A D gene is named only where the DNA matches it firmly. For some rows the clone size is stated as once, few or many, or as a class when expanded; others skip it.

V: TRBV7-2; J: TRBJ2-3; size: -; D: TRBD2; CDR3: CASSLRTSGGLDTQYF; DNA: TGTGCCAGCAGCCTCCGGACTAGCGGGGGGTTAGATACGCAGTATTTT
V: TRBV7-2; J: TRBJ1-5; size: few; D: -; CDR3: CASSEGQSNQPQHF; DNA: TGTGCCAGCAGTGAGGGGCAGAGCAATCAGCCCCAGCATTTT
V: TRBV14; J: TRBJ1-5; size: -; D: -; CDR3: CASSQDARGNQPQHF; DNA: TGTGCCAGCAGCCAAGACGCCAGGGGCAATCAGCCCCAGCATTTT
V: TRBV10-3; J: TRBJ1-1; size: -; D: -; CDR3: CAIKVTGGYTEAFF; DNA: TGTGCCATCAAGGTAACAGGCGGTTACACTGAAGCTTTCTTT
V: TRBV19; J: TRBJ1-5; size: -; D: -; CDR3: CASSPAGYSNQPQHF; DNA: TGTGCCAGTAGTCCGGCAGGCTATAGCAATCAGCCCCAGCATTTT
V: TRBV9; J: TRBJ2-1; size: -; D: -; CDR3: CASSVGDEQFF; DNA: TGTGCCAGCAGCGTAGGTGACGAGCAGTTCTTC
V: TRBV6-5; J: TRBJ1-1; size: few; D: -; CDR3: CASTRGMGTEAFF; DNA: TGTGCCTCCACTAGGGGAATGGGCACTGAAGCTTTCTTT
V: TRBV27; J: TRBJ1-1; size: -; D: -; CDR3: CASTAGGLNTEAFF; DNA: TGTGCCAGCACAGCCGGAGGATTGAACACTGAAGCTTTCTTT
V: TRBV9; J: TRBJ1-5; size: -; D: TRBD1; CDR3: CASSATGDNQPQHF; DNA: TGTGCCAGCAGCGCTACAGGGGACAATCAGCCCCAGCATTTT
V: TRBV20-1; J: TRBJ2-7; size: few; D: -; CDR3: CSASRQYEQYF; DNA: TGCAGTGCGAGTCGACAGTACGAGCAGTACTTC
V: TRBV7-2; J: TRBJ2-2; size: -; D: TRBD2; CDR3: CASSSRRGANTGELFF; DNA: TGTGCCAGCAGCTCCCGGCGGGGGGCTAACACCGGGGAGCTGTTTTTT
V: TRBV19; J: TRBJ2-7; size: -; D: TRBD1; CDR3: CASSIGGTGTEQYF; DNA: TGTGCCAGTAGTATAGGCGGGACAGGGACCGAGCAGTACTTC
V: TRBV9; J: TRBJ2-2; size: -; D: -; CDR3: CASTAGLANTGELFF; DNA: TGTGCCAGCACCGCGGGACTCGCGAACACCGGGGAGCTGTTTTTT
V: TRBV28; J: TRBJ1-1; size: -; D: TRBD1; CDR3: CASRNRGLDEAFF; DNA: TGTGCCAGCAGGAACAGGGGGTTGGATGAAGCTTTCTTT
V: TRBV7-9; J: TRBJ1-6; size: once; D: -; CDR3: CASRQMTMRNSPLHF; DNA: TGTGCCAGCAGACAGATGACTATGAGGAATTCACCCCTCCACTTT
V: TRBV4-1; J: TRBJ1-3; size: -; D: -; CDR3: CASSISGSHSGNTIYF; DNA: TGCGCCAGCAGCATTTCAGGGTCCCACTCTGGAAACACCATATATTTT
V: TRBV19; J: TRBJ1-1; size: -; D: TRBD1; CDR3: CASQTSGQEAPEAFF; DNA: TGTGCCAGTCAAACATCGGGACAGGAGGCTCCTGAAGCTTTCTTT
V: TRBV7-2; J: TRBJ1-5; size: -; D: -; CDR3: CASSYGQSNQPQHF; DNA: TGTGCCAGCAGCTACGGTCAAAGCAATCAGCCCCAGCATTTT
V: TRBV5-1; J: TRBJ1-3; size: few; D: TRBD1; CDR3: CASSPQGQGPPTIYF; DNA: TGCGCCAGCAGCCCCCAAGGACAGGGCCCACCCACCATATATTTT
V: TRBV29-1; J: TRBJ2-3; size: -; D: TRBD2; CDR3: CSASGGDTDTQYF; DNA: TGCAGCGCCAGCGGGGGTGACACAGATACGCAGTATTTT
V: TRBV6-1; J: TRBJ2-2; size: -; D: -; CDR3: CASGGPNTGELFF; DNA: TGTGCCAGCGGGGGCCCGAACACCGGGGAGCTGTTTTTT
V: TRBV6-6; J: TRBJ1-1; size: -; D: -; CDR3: CASSYTEAFF; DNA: TGTGCCAGCAGTTACACTGAAGCTTTCTTT
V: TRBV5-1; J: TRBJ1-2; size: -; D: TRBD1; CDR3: CASRYGTGDGYTF; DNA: TGCGCCAGCAGATACGGGACAGGGGATGGCTACACCTTC
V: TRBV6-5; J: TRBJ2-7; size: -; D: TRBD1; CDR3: CASKRPGQSPYEQYF; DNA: TGTGCCAGCAAAAGACCGGGACAGAGCCCCTACGAGCAGTACTTC
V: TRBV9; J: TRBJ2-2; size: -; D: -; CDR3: CASSERGGTASNTGELFF; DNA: TGTGCCAGCAGCGAGAGGGGGGGGACAGCCTCGAACACCGGGGAGCTGTTTTTT
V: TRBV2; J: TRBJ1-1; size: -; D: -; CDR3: CASNPPQRKAFF; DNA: TGTGCCAGCAACCCCCCCCAAAGGAAAGCTTTCTTT
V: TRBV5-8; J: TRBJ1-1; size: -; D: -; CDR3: CASSLAASRPNTEAFF; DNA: TGTGCCAGCAGCTTGGCGGCATCCAGGCCGAACACTGAAGCTTTCTTT
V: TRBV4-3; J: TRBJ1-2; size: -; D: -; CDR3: CASSGFGVTYGYTF; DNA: TGCGCCAGCAGCGGGTTCGGGGTTACATATGGCTACACCTTC
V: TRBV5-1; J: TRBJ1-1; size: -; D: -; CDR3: CASSLGASGANTEAFF; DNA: TGCGCCAGCAGCTTGGGAGCTTCTGGGGCAAACACTGAAGCTTTCTTT
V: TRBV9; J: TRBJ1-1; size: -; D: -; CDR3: CASSVADNRDTEAFF; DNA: TGTGCCAGCAGCGTCGCTGACAATCGGGACACTGAAGCTTTCTTT
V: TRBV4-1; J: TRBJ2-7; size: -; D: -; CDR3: CASGGKGQAAYEQYF; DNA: TGCGCCTCCGGAGGGAAAGGACAGGCCGCCTACGAGCAGTACTTC
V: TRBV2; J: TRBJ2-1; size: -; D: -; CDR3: CASTRAEYNEQFF; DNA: TGTGCCAGCACCAGGGCTGAATACAATGAGCAGTTCTTC
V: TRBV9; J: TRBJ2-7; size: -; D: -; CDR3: CASSGLNPYEQYF; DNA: TGTGCCAGCAGTGGTTTAAACCCTTACGAGCAGTACTTC
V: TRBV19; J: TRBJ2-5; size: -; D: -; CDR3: CASSITAVSQETQYF; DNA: TGTGCCAGTAGTATCACTGCAGTCAGCCAAGAGACCCAGTACTTC
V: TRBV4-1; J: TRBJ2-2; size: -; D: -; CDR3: CASSQDTTVRTGELFF; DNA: TGCGCCAGCAGCCAAGATACGACCGTGCGAACCGGGGAGCTGTTTTTT
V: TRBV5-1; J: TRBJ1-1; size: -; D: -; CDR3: CASSSGQTNTEAFF; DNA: TGCGCCAGCAGCTCCGGACAGACGAACACTGAAGCTTTCTTT
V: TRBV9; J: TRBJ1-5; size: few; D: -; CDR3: CASSVDTGNQPQHF; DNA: TGTGCCAGCAGCGTAGATACAGGCAATCAGCCCCAGCATTTT
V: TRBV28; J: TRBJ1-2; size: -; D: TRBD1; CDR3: CASSLQGAYGYTF; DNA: TGTGCCAGCAGTTTACAGGGGGCTTATGGCTACACCTTC
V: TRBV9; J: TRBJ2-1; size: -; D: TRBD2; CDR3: CASSRVGTSVNEQFF; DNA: TGTGCCAGCAGCCGGGTGGGGACTAGCGTGAATGAGCAGTTCTTC
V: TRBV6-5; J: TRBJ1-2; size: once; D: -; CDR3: CASSYSSGTGYTF; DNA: TGTGCCAGCAGTTACTCCTCAGGGACTGGCTACACCTTC
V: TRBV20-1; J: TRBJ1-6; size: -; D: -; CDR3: CSAGLEGPLHF; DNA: TGCAGTGCGGGGCTAGAGGGTCCTCTCCACTTT
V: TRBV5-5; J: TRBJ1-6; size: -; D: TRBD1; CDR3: CASSSKTGGYSPLHF; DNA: TGTGCCAGCAGCTCTAAGACAGGGGGTTATTCACCCCTCCACTTT
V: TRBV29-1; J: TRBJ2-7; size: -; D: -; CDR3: CSVEGEGGSYEQYF; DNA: TGCAGCGTTGAAGGAGAGGGGGGCTCCTACGAGCAGTACTTC
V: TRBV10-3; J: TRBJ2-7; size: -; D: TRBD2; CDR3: CAISDHFVTSGVSEQYF; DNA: TGTGCCATCAGTGACCACTTCGTAACTAGCGGGGTCTCCGAGCAGTACTTC
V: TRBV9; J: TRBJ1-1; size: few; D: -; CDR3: CASSVGGEGTEAFF; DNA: TGTGCCAGCAGCGTAGGGGGGGAAGGCACTGAAGCTTTCTTT
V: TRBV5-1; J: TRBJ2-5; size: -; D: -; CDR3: CASSFNREARAETQYF; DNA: TGCGCCAGCAGCTTTAACAGGGAGGCCAGAGCGGAGACCCAGTACTTC
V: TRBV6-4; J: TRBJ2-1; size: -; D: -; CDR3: CASGAGHVDEQFF; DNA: TGTGCCAGCGGGGCGGGGCACGTAGATGAGCAGTTCTTC
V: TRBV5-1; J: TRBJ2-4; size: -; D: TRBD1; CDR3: CASSLASGQGDIQYF; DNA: TGCGCCAGCAGCTTGGCCTCTGGACAGGGAGACATTCAGTACTTC
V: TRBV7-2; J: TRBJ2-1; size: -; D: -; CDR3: CASSSKQGWNEQFF; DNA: TGTGCCAGCAGCTCTAAACAGGGATGGAATGAGCAGTTCTTC
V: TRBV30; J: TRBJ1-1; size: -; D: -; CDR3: CAWSVRGNTEAFF; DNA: TGTGCCTGGAGTGTGCGGGGGAACACTGAAGCTTTCTTT
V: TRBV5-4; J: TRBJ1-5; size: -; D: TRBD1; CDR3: CASSRTGQGSFGNQPQHF; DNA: TGTGCCAGCAGCAGGACGGGACAGGGGAGTTTTGGCAATCAGCCCCAGCATTTT
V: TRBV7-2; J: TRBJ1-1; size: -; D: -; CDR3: CASSLGLAEAFF; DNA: TGTGCCAGCAGCTTGGGACTTGCTGAAGCTTTCTTT
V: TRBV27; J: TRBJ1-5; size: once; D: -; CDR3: CASSLGGDQPQHF; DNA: TGTGCCAGCAGTTTGGGAGGGGATCAGCCCCAGCATTTT
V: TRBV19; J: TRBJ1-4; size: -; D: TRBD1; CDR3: CASSDRGGEKLFF; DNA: TGTGCCAGTTCGGACAGGGGAGGGGAAAAACTGTTTTTT